This T cell receptor beta chain was captured in a study of human thymus T cells. The assay was immunoSEQ multiplex PCR, and TCRdb's table has in-frame clones only and misses some. Found here are 100,000 to 150,000 clones, 90% to 95% of them singletons; the top ten hold around 0.024%. Concerning this clone itself: The antigen is unknown.

General study findings and limits: Related studies found that unrelated individuals share highly overlapping thymic repertoires.

Thymic samples were excised during corrective heart operations. This CDR3 is 13 amino acids long. Trimming removed 4 bases from V and 2 bases from J, with 9 bases in between. The germline V gene encodes CDR1 SGHRS and CDR2 YFSETQ. The clonotype originates from a boy under two years old with a congenital heart defect but otherwise immunologically healthy. The sequenced sample was thymus tissue. This chain connects TRBV5-1 to TRBJ2-5, with D hard to call. The CDR3 protein is CASSIGPQETQYF. Here the CDR3 DNA reads TGCGCCAGCAGCATCGGACCTCAAGAGACCCAGTACTTC.